Each of the 21 T cell receptor beta chains below was sequenced from the same sample in a study of PD-1 blockade in classical Hodgkin lymphoma. Time point reported: cycle 4 day 1 (C4D1), after five to seven weeks of nivolumab. Relapse after autologous stem cell transplantation occurred in every patient, and brentuximab vedotin exposure varied. Profiled with immunoSEQ multiplex PCR; TCRdb holds only in-frame clones, not every one. This sample has tens of thousands of clones, with 80% found just once. This specimen was peripheral blood mononuclear cells (PBMCs), taken before the fourth cycle of nivolumab. The receptors were sampled from a human donor with classical Hodgkin lymphoma.

The chain joins TRBV5-1 to TRBJ2-3; 10 bases agree with TRBD2. The junction had 3 bases not matched to a gene; V was cut back by 4 bases and J by 1 base. The CDR3 is made up of 15 amino acids. CDR1 SGHRS and CDR2 YFSETQ come from the germline V gene. In DNA form, the CDR3 reads TGCGCCAGCAGCCCGGGGACTAGCGGCACAGATACGCAGTATTTT. Encoded protein: CASSPGTSGTDTQYF.

J is TRBJ2-7 and V is TRBV5-1, with 9 bases lining up with TRBD1. Germline V gene lookup returns CDR1 SGHRS and CDR2 YFSETQ. This CDR3 comprises 15 residues. J lost 5 bases, V lost 0 bases, and 6 bases had no gene match. The CDR3 sequence is CASSLVTGGANEQYF. CDR3 DNA sequence: TGCGCCAGCAGCTTGGTTACAGGGGGCGCGAACGAGCAGTACTTC. Variable domain in full (rest from reference TRBV5-1 and TRBJ2-7): KAGVTQTPRYLIKTRGQQVTLSCSPISGHRSVSWYQQTPGQGLQFLFEYFSETQRNKGNFPGRFSGRQFSNSRSEMNVSTLELGDSALYLCASSLVTGGANEQYFGPGTRLTVT.

This CDR3 is CASNLGEGRYEQYF. The CDR3 region has the DNA TGTGCCAGCAACCTTGGGGAGGGTCGATACGAGCAGTACTTC. The chain links TRBV6-1 to TRBJ2-7, with 7 bases lining up with TRBD2. The ends lost 7 bases at V and 4 bases at J; junction bases unmatched: 10. This CDR3 spans 14 amino acids. Germline V gives CDR1 MNHNS, CDR2 SASEGT.

The chain combines TRBV14 with TRBJ1-1, with D possibly TRBD1 on 5 matching bases. The ends were cut back, 4 bases at V and 5 bases at J, with 17 bases in the middle. From germline, CDR1 is SGHDN and CDR2 FVKESK. This CDR3 has 15 residues. In DNA, the CDR3 is TGTGCCAGCAGCCGTACGGGACTTAGTCGGACTGAAGCTTTCTTT. This gives the protein CASSRTGLSRTEAFF.

The chain carries TRBV28 and TRBJ1-6; 7 bases match TRBD1. V shed 3 bases and J 9 bases; nucleotides not matched to a gene: 14. The CDR3 is made up of 17 amino acids. Germline V gene lookup returns CDR1 MDHEN and CDR2 SYDVKM. DNA of the CDR3: TGTGCCAGCAGTTTGCTCGGACAGGTCCCTGCATTTTCACCCCTCCACTTT. Amino acid sequence: CASSLLGQVPAFSPLHF.

The chain links TRBV4-2 to TRBJ2-3, with 7 positions matching TRBD2. The V gene end was trimmed by 2 bases and the J gene end by 0 bases; junction bases not matched to a gene: 5. Germline loops: CDR1 LGHNA, CDR2 YNFKEQ. This CDR3 spans 16 amino acids. The CDR3 DNA is TGTGCCAGCAGCCAACTAGCGGAGAGAAGCACAGATACGCAGTATTTT. Translation gives CASSQLAERSTDTQYF.

The chain joins TRBV7-2 to TRBJ2-2; either TRBD1 or TRBD2 may supply D (6 bases each). The CDR3 sequence is 15 residues long. The germline gives CDR1 SGHTA, CDR2 FQGNSA. Trimming left V 4 bases short and J 4 bases short, with 13 bases between. The CDR3 bases are TGTGCCAGCAGCTCCCTGGGGGGCCGCACCGGGGAGCTGTTTTTT. It encodes CASSSLGGRTGELFF.

A remark on this clone: This specimen includes other DNA sequences encoding the same CDR3. The chain joins TRBV7-3 to TRBJ1-5; D ambiguous. Germline V CDR1 and CDR2: SGHTA, FQGTGA. The CDR3 consists of 15 residues. V was clipped by 2 bases and J by 1 base, with 9 bases between them. Written as DNA, the CDR3 is TGTGCCAGCAGCTTATTGGGTGGAAGCAATCAGCCCCAGCATTTT. Translation: CASSLLGGSNQPQHF.

The CDR3 sequence is CASRAQGYSGNTIYF. DNA for the CDR3: TGTGCCAGCAGGGCTCAGGGGTACTCTGGAAACACCATATATTTT. V and J are TRBV27 and TRBJ1-3; D possibly corresponds to TRBD1 (6 bases). With 6 bases removed from V and 0 bases from J, the gap between germline ends came to 12 bases. Per germline, CDR1 MNHEY and CDR2 SMNVEV (reference sequence). This CDR3 has 15 residues.

The rearrangement links TRBV11-2 to TRBJ2-7; D is uncertain. Deletions cut 8 bases from V and 0 bases from J, with 14 bases between. The CDR3 extends over 14 amino acids. The germline V gene has CDR1 SGHAT and CDR2 FQNNGV. As DNA, the CDR3 is TGTGCCAGCGGTTCCCTAGGTGCCTCCTACGAGCAGTACTTC. Protein: CASGSLGASYEQYF. Full variable domain (outside the CDR3, taken from reference TRBV11-2 and TRBJ2-7): EAGVAQSPRYKIIEKRQSVAFWCNPISGHATLYWYQQILGQGPKLLIQFQNNGVVDDSQLPKDRFSAERLKGVDSTLKIQPAKLEDSAVYLCASGSLGASYEQYFGPGTRLTVT.

This chain uses TRBV7-3 with TRBJ1-1; D perhaps matches TRBD1 (5 bases). Germline V gene lookup returns CDR1 SGHTA and CDR2 FQGTGA. CDR3 size: 14 residues. Trimming removed 5 bases from V and 6 bases from J, with 16 bases in between. In DNA, the CDR3 is TGTGCCAGCAGCACTCACCCCGGGACCGCTGAAGCTTTCTTT. Its protein product is CASSTHPGTAEAFF.

This chain links TRBV28 with TRBJ1-2, with TRBD1 identical over 8 bases. Germline V lookup: CDR1 MDHEN, CDR2 SYDVKM. The CDR3 spans 14 residues. The ends lost 8 bases at V and 5 bases at J; junction bases unmatched: 10. The CDR3 loop reads CASDQLQGGYGYTF. CDR3 DNA: TGTGCCAGCGACCAACTACAGGGGGGTTATGGCTACACCTTC.

The rearrangement joins TRBV28 to TRBJ1-5; TRBD1 matches 7 bases. The CDR3 spans 15 residues. The ends lost 3 bases at V and 11 bases at J; junction bases unmatched: 13. Germline values: CDR1 MDHEN, CDR2 SYDVKM. The CDR3 protein is CASSFPGQVLLAQHF. The CDR3 coding sequence is TGTGCCAGCAGTTTCCCAGGACAGGTCCTCCTGGCCCAGCATTTT. Together with reference TRBV28 and TRBJ1-5, the CDR3 gives the full variable domain: DVKVTQSSRYLVKRTGEKVFLECVQDMDHENMFWYRQDPGLGLRLIYFSYDVKMKEKGDIPEGYSVSREKKERFSLILESASTNQTSMYLCASSFPGQVLLAQHFGDGTRLSIL.

J is TRBJ2-2 and V is TRBV5-1; tentative D call: TRBD1 (6 bases). CDR1 and CDR2 from the germline V gene are SGHRS and YFSETQ. V shed 4 bases and J shed 4 bases, with 14 bases lying between them. The CDR3 contains 15 residues. The CDR3 DNA follows: TGCGCCAGCAGCCCACGCCAGGGGTCCACCGGGGAGCTGTTTTTT. Encoded protein: CASSPRQGSTGELFF.

In regard to this clone: A junction end diverges from the germline sequence, so it may reflect a read error. The chain uses TRBV5-1 and TRBJ1-4; unclear D gene. Germline-derived CDR1 and CDR2 are SGHRS and YFSETQ. This CDR3 is built from 14 residues. The CDR3, as DNA: TGCGCCAGCAGCTCAGATAACCTCTCTTTTGGAGCTTCGTTT. It specifies CASSSDNLSFGASF. Looking up the rest from reference TRBV5-1 and TRBJ1-4 gives the full variable domain: KAGVTQTPRYLIKTRGQQVTLSCSPISGHRSVSWYQQTPGQGLQFLFEYFSETQRNKGNFPGRFSGRQFSNSRSEMNVSTLELGDSALYLCASSSDNLSFGASFGSGTQLSVL.

This sequence joins TRBV11-1 and TRBJ2-3; possibly TRBD1 for D (5 bases). Germline-derived CDR1 and CDR2 are SGHAT and FQDESV (reference sequence). The V and J ends lost 0 bases and 0 bases respectively, with 13 bases between them. The CDR3 totals 17 residues. This CDR3 is CASSLAPGSTSTDTQYF. In DNA form, the CDR3 reads TGTGCCAGCAGCTTAGCCCCAGGGTCTACTAGCACAGATACGCAGTATTTT.

This clone was counted a few times. J is TRBJ1-6 and V is TRBV27; 7 positions agree with TRBD1. J gave up 8 bases and V 6 bases, and 7 bases lay outside the gene matches. This CDR3 spans 14 amino acids. Germline V gene sequence: CDR1 MNHEY, CDR2 SMNVEV (reference sequence). In DNA form, the CDR3 reads TGTGCCAGCAGATTCAACACAGGGGATTCACCCCTCCACTTT. This codes for CASRFNTGDSPLHF.

This clone came up once. The chain carries TRBV11-3 and TRBJ2-7, with D possibly being TRBD2 (6 bases). The CDR3 contains 15 residues. With 5 bases removed from V and 0 bases from J, the gap between germline ends came to 14 bases. Germline values: CDR1 SGHNT, CDR2 YENEEA. This CDR3 is CASSVTSTSSYEQYF. Here the CDR3 DNA reads TGTGCCAGCAGCGTCACTAGCACCAGCTCCTACGAGCAGTACTTC.

V and J are TRBV11-3 and TRBJ1-1; D possibly corresponds to TRBD1 (5 bases). This CDR3 region has 15 residues. The V gene's germline CDR1 is SGHNT and CDR2 YENEEA. Trimming removed 2 bases at V and 2 bases at J, with 12 bases between. The chain's CDR3 is CASSLRPGTNTEAFF. CDR3 sequence (DNA): TGTGCCAGCAGCTTAAGACCAGGGACCAACACTGAAGCTTTCTTT.

CDR3 DNA sequence: TGTGCCAGCAGCTCGGCGCCCGAGCGGGAGCAGTACTTC. Residues: CASSSAPEREQYF. The gene calls are TRBV7-9 and TRBJ2-7; D is perhaps TRBD2 (5 bases). The CDR3 loop spans 13 amino acids. Germline V lookup: CDR1 SEHNR, CDR2 FQNEAQ (reference sequence). The V gene lost 4 bases and the J gene lost 7 bases, with 14 bases spanning the gap.

The genes are TRBV18 and TRBJ1-2; no clear D gene. Trimming removed 3 bases from V and 8 bases from J, with 16 bases in between. The CDR3 sequence is 14 residues long. Germline values: CDR1 KGHSH, CDR2 LQKENI. In nucleotides, the CDR3 is TGTGCCAGCTCACCTCCTACAGAATCCCAGGGCTACACCTTC. The encoded protein is CASSPPTESQGYTF.